This TCR beta chain was obtained from a study of blood T cell repertoires in COVID-19. Study at large: Researchers got acute and convalescent COVID-19 samples from the United States, Italy and Spain. T cells, B-cell-depleted T cells, or PBMCs supplied cDNA or gDNA.

This clone was picked up one time. Authors' data handling: Nucleated cell number was recorded as an estimate derived from reference gene primer amplification. The method was immunoSEQ multiplex PCR; TCRdb's version includes in-frame clones alone and lacks a portion of them. D and trimming come from the DNA, and the V and J calls and clone size come from that table. The table has 180,000 or so clones, 80% to 90% seen once; the top ten hold roughly 8.2%. The CDR3 extends over 14 amino acids. Losses at the gene ends were 5 bases for V and 0 bases for J; bases not matched to a gene: 1. Germline assignment: CDR1 SSHAT and CDR2 FNYEAQ (reference sequence).

The clonotype comes from a man in his 60s with acute or convalescent COVID-19. This sequence joins TRBV7-7 and TRBJ1-3; TRBD1 matches 7 bases. Sequencing was done on a sample of peripheral blood. DNA of the CDR3: TGTGCCAGCAGCCCAGGGGGCTCTGGAAACACCATATATTTT. This gives the protein CASSPGGSGNTIYF.